This is a list of T cell receptor beta chains from one sample in a study of T cell responses to AZD1222 COVID-19 vaccine. TCRdb's copy holds only in-frame clones and misses some; the assay was immunoSEQ multiplex PCR. The sample records more than 150,000 clones, around nine tenths being singletons. The sequencing here drew on peripheral blood, taken 28 days after the second AZD1222 dose. These receptors originate from an adult who received the AZD1222 COVID-19 vaccine. Each CDR3 is given with its conserved first and last residue. D genes are given only for firm matches.

D gene,V gene,J gene,CDR3 protein
NA,TRBV10-3,TRBJ1-5,CAISESTGVNQPQHF
NA,TRBV12-3/TRBV12-4,TRBJ2-2,CASSGTFTGELFF
TRBD2,TRBV13,TRBJ2-1,CASSPSGSDEQFF
NA,TRBV18,TRBJ2-5,CASSRGLQETQYF
NA,TRBV2,TRBJ2-2,CASREGTTGELFF
NA,TRBV7-6,TRBJ2-3,CASSLVAAASTDTQYF
TRBD1,TRBV18,TRBJ1-4,CASSPPDREDEKLFF
TRBD2,TRBV12-5,TRBJ2-1,CASGVSGNNEQFF
TRBD2,TRBV6-2/TRBV6-3,TRBJ2-1,CASTPLAEYNEQFF
NA,TRBV20-1,TRBJ2-5,CSASRSRQETQYF
NA,TRBV5-1,TRBJ2-7,CASSFPDFSLVQYF
NA,TRBV6-4,TRBJ2-7,CASSDKGTRGTYEQYF
TRBD1,TRBV7-2,TRBJ1-4,CASSLGDRGGEKLFF
NA,TRBV24-1,TRBJ2-5,CATSDGRGIETQYF
NA,TRBV13,TRBJ1-5,CASSLGGGNQPQHF
TRBD1,TRBV7-2,TRBJ1-5,CASRGTGVGQPQHF
NA,TRBV3-1/TRBV3-2,TRBJ2-1,CASSHGTRHNEQFF
TRBD1,TRBV24-1,TRBJ2-7,CATSGTGTGDREQYF
NA,TRBV4-3,TRBJ2-5,CASSLVWRETQYF
NA,TRBV25-1,TRBJ2-3,CASSLQGEDTQYF
NA,TRBV18,TRBJ2-3,CASSPTVTDTQYF
NA,TRBV28,TRBJ1-6,CASSFDSLTPGGSPLHF
NA,TRBV4-1,TRBJ2-6,CASSHTGPSGGANVLTF
TRBD2,TRBV4-3,TRBJ2-1,CASSQISGSGEQFF
TRBD2,TRBV7-3,TRBJ2-1,CASSSASGGSYNEQFF
NA,TRBV4-1,TRBJ1-1,CASSPIRKGRTEAFF
NA,TRBV2,TRBJ2-7,CASSEGGRGQYF
TRBD2,TRBV19,TRBJ2-7,CASSPSGSYYEQYF
TRBD1,TRBV30,TRBJ1-2,CAWSVQGGQGPRSTF
TRBD1,TRBV3-1/TRBV3-2,TRBJ1-1,CASSPGDRGTEAFF
TRBD2,TRBV6-1,TRBJ2-7,CASREAGVSYEQYF
TRBD2,TRBV7-6,TRBJ2-3,CASSSAQREFTDTQYF
TRBD2,TRBV19,TRBJ2-5,CASSSRLAGGRVGEETQYF
NA,TRBV12-3/TRBV12-4,TRBJ1-1,CASSLKEGRVAFF
TRBD2,TRBV19,TRBJ2-2,CASRTPLAGGVDGELFF
NA,TRBV5-5,TRBJ2-7,CASSLAGSYEQYF
NA,TRBV18,TRBJ1-3,CASSPGGTNSGNTIYF
TRBD2,TRBV28,TRBJ2-3,CASSSPGLADTDTQYF
NA,TRBV2,TRBJ1-1,CASSKTGDEAFF
NA,TRBV6-4,TRBJ2-3,CASRDTGDTNTDTQYF
TRBD2,TRBV25-1,TRBJ2-4,CASSAWASGVGDIQYF
NA,TRBV6-2/TRBV6-3,TRBJ2-7,CASSYLGRSTYEQYF
TRBD1,TRBV11-3,TRBJ2-3,CASSGHRGDTQYF
NA,TRBV4-3,TRBJ2-3,CASSQLIAVDTQYF
NA,TRBV3-1/TRBV3-2,TRBJ1-2,CASSLGPGRDYGYTF
NA,TRBV4-2,TRBJ1-1,CASSQAAGAEAFF
TRBD1,TRBV3-1/TRBV3-2,TRBJ2-7,CASSPGTGVYEQYF
TRBD1,TRBV6-5,TRBJ1-2,CASQQGKGYTF
TRBD1,TRBV11-3,TRBJ2-1,CASSPSDRTYNEQFF